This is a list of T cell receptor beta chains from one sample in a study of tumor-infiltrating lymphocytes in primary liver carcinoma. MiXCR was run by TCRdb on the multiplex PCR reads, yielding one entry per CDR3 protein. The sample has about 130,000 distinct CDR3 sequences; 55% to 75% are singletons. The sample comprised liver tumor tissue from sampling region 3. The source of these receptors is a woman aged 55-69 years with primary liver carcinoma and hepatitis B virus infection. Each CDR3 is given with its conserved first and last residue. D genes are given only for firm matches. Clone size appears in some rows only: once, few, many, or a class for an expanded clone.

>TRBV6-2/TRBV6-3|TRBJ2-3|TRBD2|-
TGTGCCAGCCTCTTAGCGGGAGTAGTAGATACGCAGTATTTT
CASLLAGVVDTQYF
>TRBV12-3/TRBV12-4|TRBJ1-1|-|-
TGTGCCAGCAGGCCTACGTGGTCGAGCACTGAAGCTTTCTTT
CASRPTWSSTEAFF
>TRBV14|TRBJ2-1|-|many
TGTGCCAGCAGCCCTAAATTGACGGGGAATGAGCAGTTCTTC
CASSPKLTGNEQFF
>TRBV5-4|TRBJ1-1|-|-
TGTGCCAACAGCTTGCAAAGCTCCCTCGGTGAAGCTTTCTTT
CANSLQSSLGEAFF
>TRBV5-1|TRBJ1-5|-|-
TGCGCCAGCAGCTTGGATGGATCTTATAGCAGTCAGCCCCAGCATTTT
CASSLDGSYSSQPQHF
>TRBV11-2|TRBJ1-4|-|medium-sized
TGTGCCAGCAGCTTCTTTCGGGATGAAAAACTGTTTTTT
CASSFFRDEKLFF
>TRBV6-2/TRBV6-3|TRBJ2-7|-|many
TGTGCCAGCAGTTACTACGGGTTATCCTACGAGCAGTACTTC
CASSYYGLSYEQYF
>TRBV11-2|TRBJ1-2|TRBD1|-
TGTGCCAGCAGCTCCTTGGGGGGGACAGCCCACCCCCCTCGTGACTACATCTTC
CASSSLGGTAHPPRDYIF
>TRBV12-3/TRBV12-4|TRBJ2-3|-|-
TGTGCCAGTTGGGGGGATACGCAGTATTTT
CASWGDTQYF
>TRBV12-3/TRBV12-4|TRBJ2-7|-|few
TGTGCCAGCAGTTTGCCCCCTCACGAGCAGTACTTC
CASSLPPHEQYF
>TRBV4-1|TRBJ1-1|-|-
TGCGCCAGCAGCCCAGAATTGACTTCCTCGAACACTGAAGCTTTCTTT
CASSPELTSSNTEAFF
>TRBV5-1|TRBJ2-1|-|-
TGCGCCAGCAACAGGGCCTCCTACTATGAGCAGTTCTTC
CASNRASYYEQFF
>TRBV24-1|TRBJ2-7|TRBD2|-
TGTACCATCATTAGCGGGGGTTCCTACGAGCAGTACTTC
CTIISGGSYEQYF
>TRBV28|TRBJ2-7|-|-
TGTGCCAGCAGTCGCTCGGGTGGCTACGAGCAGTGCTTC
CASSRSGGYEQCF
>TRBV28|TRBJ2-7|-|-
TGTGCCAGCAGCTCTCTTCAGTCTGTCAACTACGAGCAGTACTTC
CASSSLQSVNYEQYF
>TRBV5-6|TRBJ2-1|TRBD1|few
TGTGCCAGCAGCTTGATGGGACAGGGATACAATGAGCAGTTCTTC
CASSLMGQGYNEQFF
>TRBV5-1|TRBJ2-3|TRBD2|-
TGCGCCAGGAGCTTGGAAGGCGGGGGGGCCAGGCAGTATTTT
CARSLEGGGARQYF
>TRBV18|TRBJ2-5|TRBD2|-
TGTGCCAGCTCACCAATGGCTAGCGGGAAGAGCAAAGAGACCCAGTACTTC
CASSPMASGKSKETQYF
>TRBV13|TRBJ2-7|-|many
TGTGCCAGCAGCTTCCCCTTCGACGAGCAGTACTTC
CASSFPFDEQYF
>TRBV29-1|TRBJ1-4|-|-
TGCTGCGTCCAGGGGTTAAATGAAAAGCTGTTTTTT
CCVQGLNEKLFF
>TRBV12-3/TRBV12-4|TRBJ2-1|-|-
TGTGCCAGCAATTTAGATAACCTAGCCGTAGCCCATGAGCAGTTCTTC
CASNLDNLAVAHEQFF
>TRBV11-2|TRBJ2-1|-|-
TGTGCCAGCAGCTCCACAGACATTGAGCAGCTCTTC
CASSSTDIEQLF
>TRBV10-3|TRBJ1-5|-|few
TGTGTCGCTGGGGGGCAGGAGAATCAGCCCCAGCATTTT
CVAGGQENQPQHF
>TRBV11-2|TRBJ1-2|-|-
TGCGCCAGCAGCTTAGATCCGATTAGTGCGCTGCGCTATGGCTACACCTTC
CASSLDPISALRYGYTF
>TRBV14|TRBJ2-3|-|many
TGTGCCAGCAGCCACACAGATACGCAGTATTTT
CASSHTDTQYF
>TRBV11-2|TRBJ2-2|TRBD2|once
TGTGCCAGCAGATCTTCTAGCGGGACCAACACCGGGGAGCCGTTTTTT
CASRSSSGTNTGEPFF
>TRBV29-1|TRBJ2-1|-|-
TGCAGCGTACAGGACAACTACAATGAGCAGTTCTTC
CSVQDNYNEQFF
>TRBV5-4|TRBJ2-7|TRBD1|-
TGTGCAAGCAGCCACTGGACAGGCTACGGCGAGCAGTACTTC
CASSHWTGYGEQYF
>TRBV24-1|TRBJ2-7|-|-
TGTGCCATCAGTGATTCGGCCTGGCAGGGGGGGAACGAGCAGTACTTC
CAISDSAWQGGNEQYF
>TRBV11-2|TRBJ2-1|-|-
TGTGCCAGCAGCTGGACTAACGGGGTAGAGCAGCTCTTC
CASSWTNGVEQLF
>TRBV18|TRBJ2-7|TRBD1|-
TGTGCCGGCTCACCAACGACAGGGGGAGAGTACGAGCAGTACTTC
CAGSPTTGGEYEQYF
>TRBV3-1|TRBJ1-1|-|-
TGTGCCAGCAGCCAAAACGCTGAAGCTTTCTTT
CASSQNAEAFF
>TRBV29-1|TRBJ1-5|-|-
TGCAGCGTGATGGACAGCTTGAATCAGCGCCAGCATTTT
CSVMDSLNQRQHF
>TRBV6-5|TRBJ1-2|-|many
TGTGCCAGCAGTTACTCCCTCCCCACGAGAAGGGCTCTCACCTTC
CASSYSLPTRRALTF
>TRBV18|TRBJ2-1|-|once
TGTGCCAGCTCACCGAGGACGGATTACAATGAGCAGTTCTTC
CASSPRTDYNEQFF
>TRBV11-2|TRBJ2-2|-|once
TGTGCCAGCAGCTTACCTGGGGCTTCGGGGGGCCCCCTCGTTCGGACCGGGGAGCTGTTTTTT
CASSLPGASGGPLVRTGELFF
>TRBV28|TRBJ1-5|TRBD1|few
TGTGCCAGCACCCCGGGACAGATCGGCAATCAGCCCCAGCATTTT
CASTPGQIGNQPQHF
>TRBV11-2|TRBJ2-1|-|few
TGTGCCAGCAGCTGGACTCGGGGGAGCCTGGTCTTCTTC
CASSWTRGSLVFF
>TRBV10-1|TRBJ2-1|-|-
TGCGCCAGCAGTGAGTCCTGTGCAGGGCGCAATGAGCAGTCCTTC
CASSESCAGRNEQSF
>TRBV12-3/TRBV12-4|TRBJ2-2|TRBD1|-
TGTGCCAGCAGTTTACCGGGACAGGGGATAACATGGGAGCTGTTTTTT
CASSLPGQGITWELFF
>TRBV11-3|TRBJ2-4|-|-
TGTACCAGCTCCGGGGCCTACAACATTCAGTACTTC
CTSSGAYNIQYF
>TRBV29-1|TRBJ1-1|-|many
TGCAGCGTTCCCATCCTGACAGGCGTGAACACTGAAGCTTTCTTT
CSVPILTGVNTEAFF
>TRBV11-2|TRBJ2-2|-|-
TGTGCCAGCAGCCCAAGGGGCGGGCCCAGGGAGCCGTTTTTT
CASSPRGGPREPFF
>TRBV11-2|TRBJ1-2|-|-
TGTGCCAGCAACTATCGAACCTATGGCTACACCTTC
CASNYRTYGYTF
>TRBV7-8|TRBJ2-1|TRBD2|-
TGTGCCAGCAGATACGGGACTAGCGGGGCTCATGGGCAGTTCTTC
CASRYGTSGAHGQFF
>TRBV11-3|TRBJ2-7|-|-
TGTGCCAGCAGCATAGCGGAAGTAAGCGAGCAGTACTTC
CASSIAEVSEQYF
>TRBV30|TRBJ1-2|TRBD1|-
TGTGCCTACAAAGACCCCCGGGACAGGGGGTTCTATGGCTACACCTTC
CAYKDPRDRGFYGYTF
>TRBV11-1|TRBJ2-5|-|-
TGTGCCAGCAGCTTCGTGAGGGAGACTCAGTACTTC
CASSFVRETQYF
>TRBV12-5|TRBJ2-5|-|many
TGTGCTAGTGGTTTGGTAGAAGAGACCCAGTACTTC
CASGLVEETQYF
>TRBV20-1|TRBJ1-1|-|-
TGCAGTGCTAGAGCTGGGGGGGGAGGGAGCACTGAAGCTTTCTTT
CSARAGGGGSTEAFF
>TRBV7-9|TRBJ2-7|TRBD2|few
TGTGCCAGCAGCCGGGACTACTACTCCTACGAGCAGTACTTC
CASSRDYYSYEQYF
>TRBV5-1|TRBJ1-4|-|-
TGCGCCAGCAGCCCCATGCGTTCTCTCGGGAATGAAAAACTGTTTTTT
CASSPMRSLGNEKLFF
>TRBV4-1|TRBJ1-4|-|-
TGCGTCAGCGGCCTCGGGACACCGAGGACTAATGAAAAACTGTTTTTT
CVSGLGTPRTNEKLFF
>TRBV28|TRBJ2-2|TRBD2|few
TGTGCCAGCAGAGCACTAGCGTCCGGGGAGCTGTTTTTT
CASRALASGELFF
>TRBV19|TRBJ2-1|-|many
TGTGCCAGGAACAGGGGAGGTGAGCAGTTCTTC
CARNRGGEQFF
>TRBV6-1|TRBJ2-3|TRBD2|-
TGTGCCAACAATGAATTAGCGGGAGGGCCTAGCACAGATACGCAGTATTTT
CANNELAGGPSTDTQYF
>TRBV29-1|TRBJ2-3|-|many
TGCAGCGCTACCCCTAGGACTAGCACAGATACGCAGTATTTT
CSATPRTSTDTQYF
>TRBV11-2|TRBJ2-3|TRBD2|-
TGTGCCAGCAGCTTATGGCTAGCGGCATTAGCAGATACGCAGTATTTT
CASSLWLAALADTQYF